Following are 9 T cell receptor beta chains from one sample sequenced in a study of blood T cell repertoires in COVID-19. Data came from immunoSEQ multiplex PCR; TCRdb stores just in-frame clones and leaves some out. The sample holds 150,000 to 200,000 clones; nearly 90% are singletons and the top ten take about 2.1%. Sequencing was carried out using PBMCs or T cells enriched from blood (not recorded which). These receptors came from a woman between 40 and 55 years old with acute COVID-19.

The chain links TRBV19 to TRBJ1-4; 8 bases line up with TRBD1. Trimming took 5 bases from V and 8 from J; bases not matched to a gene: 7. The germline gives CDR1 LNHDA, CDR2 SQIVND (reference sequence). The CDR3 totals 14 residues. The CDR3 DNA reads TGTGCCAGTAGTCCGCAGGGGGCGGGGGAAAAACTGTTTTTT. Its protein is CASSPQGAGEKLFF.

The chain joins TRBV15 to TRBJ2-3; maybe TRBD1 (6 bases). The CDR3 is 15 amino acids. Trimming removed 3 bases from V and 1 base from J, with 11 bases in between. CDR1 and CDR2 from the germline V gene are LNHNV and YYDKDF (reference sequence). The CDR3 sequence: CATSSDRRRTDTQYF. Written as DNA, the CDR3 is TGTGCCACCAGCAGTGACAGGCGCCGCACAGATACGCAGTATTTT. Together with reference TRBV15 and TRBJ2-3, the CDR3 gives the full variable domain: DAMVIQNPRYQVTQFGKPVTLSCSQTLNHNVMYWYQQKSSQAPKLLFHYYDKDFNNEADTPDNFQSRRPNTSFCFLDIRSPGLGDTAMYLCATSSDRRRTDTQYFGPGTRLTVL.

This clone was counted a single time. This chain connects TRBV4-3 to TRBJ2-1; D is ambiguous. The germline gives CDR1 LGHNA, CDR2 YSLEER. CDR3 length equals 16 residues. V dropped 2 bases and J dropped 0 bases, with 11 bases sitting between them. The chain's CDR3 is CASSQRAQSSYNEQFF. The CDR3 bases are TGCGCCAGCAGCCAACGCGCACAGAGCTCCTACAATGAGCAGTTCTTC.

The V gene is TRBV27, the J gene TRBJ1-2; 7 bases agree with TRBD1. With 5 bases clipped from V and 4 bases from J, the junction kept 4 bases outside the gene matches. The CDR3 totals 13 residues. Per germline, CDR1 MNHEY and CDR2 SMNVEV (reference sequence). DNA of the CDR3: TGTGCCAGCAGTAACAGGGGCGCCTATGGCTACACCTTC. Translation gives CASSNRGAYGYTF.

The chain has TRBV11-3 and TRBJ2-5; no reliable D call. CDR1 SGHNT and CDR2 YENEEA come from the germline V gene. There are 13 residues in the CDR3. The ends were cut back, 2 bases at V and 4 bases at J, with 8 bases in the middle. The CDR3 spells CASSLSGTETQYF. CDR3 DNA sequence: TGTGCCAGCAGCTTATCAGGAACAGAGACCCAGTACTTC.

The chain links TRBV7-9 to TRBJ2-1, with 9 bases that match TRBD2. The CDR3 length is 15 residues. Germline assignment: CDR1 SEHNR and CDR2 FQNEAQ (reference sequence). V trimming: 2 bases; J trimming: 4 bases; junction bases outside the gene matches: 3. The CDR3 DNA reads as TGTGCCAGCAGCTTACTAGCGGGGATATACAATGAGCAGTTCTTC. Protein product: CASSLLAGIYNEQFF.

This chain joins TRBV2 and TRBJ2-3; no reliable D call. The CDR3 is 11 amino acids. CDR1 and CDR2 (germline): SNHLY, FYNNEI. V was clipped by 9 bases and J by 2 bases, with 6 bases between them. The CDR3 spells CARADTDTQYF. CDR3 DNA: TGTGCCAGGGCAGACACAGATACGCAGTATTTT.

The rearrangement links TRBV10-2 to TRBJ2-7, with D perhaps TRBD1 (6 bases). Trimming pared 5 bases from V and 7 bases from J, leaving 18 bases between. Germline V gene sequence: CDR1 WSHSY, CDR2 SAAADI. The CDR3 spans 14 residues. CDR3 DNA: TGCGCCAGCAGTTTCCGGGACACGGTTGGGGAGCAGTACTTC. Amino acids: CASSFRDTVGEQYF.

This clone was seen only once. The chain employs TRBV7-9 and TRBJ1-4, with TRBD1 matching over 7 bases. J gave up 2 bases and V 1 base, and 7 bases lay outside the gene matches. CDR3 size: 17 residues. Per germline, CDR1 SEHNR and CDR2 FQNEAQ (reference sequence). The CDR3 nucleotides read TGTGCCAGCAGCTTAGGACAGGGAGGCACCACTAATGAAAAACTGTTTTTT. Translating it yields CASSLGQGGTTNEKLFF.